These 10 T cell receptor beta chains came from one sample sequenced in a study of long-term antiretroviral therapy in people with HIV. The assay used was immunoSEQ (version v3.0), run at survey level. Libraries were prepared by immunoSEQ multiplex PCR; TCRdb keeps only in-frame clonotypes and omits some of them. The table shows over 25,000 clones, with over 80% occurring only once. The sample here was unsorted PBMCs, taken 0.8 years before starting antiretroviral therapy. These receptors were taken from a man younger than 35 with HIV.

The gene calls are TRBV5-6 and TRBJ2-5; D unclear. The germline V gene encodes CDR1 SGHDT and CDR2 YYEEEE. The CDR3 spans 15 residues. V lost 6 bases and J lost 3, with 18 bases in between. The CDR3 loop reads CASTTVARPEETQYF. CDR3 sequence (DNA): TGTGCCAGCACCACGGTCGCCAGACCGGAAGAGACCCAGTACTTC.

J is TRBJ2-7 and V is TRBV19; 10 bases align to TRBD1. The CDR3 consists of 14 residues. Germline assignment: CDR1 LNHDA and CDR2 SQIVND (reference sequence). V was clipped by 5 bases and J by 6 bases; unmatched bases: 7. The CDR3 DNA follows: TGTGCCAGTAGTTTAATCGACAGGGGGCGCGAGCAGTACTTC. Amino acid sequence: CASSLIDRGREQYF.

This clone was observed a handful of times. The chain carries TRBV15 and TRBJ1-1; perhaps TRBD1 as D (5 bases). Trimming cost V 0 bases and J 9 bases, with 8 bases left between them. The CDR3 covers 12 residues. Looked up from germline, CDR1 is LNHNV and CDR2 is YYDKDF (reference sequence). The CDR3 coding sequence is TGTGCCACCAGCAGAGAGAGGGGTAAAGCTTTCTTT. Translating gives CATSRERGKAFF.

V is TRBV6-5 and J is TRBJ1-6; D uncertain. CDR1 MNHEY and CDR2 SVGAGI come from the germline V gene. The CDR3 runs 13 residues. V lost 7 bases, J lost 6 bases, and 10 bases lay in between. The CDR3 reads CASTPRPNSPLHF. The CDR3 bases are TGTGCCAGCACCCCAAGACCTAATTCACCCCTCCACTTT.

The genes are TRBV7-3 and TRBJ2-7; 10 bases fit TRBD2. Per germline, CDR1 SGHTA and CDR2 FQGTGA. The J segment lost 5 bases and the V segment lost 5 bases, leaving 12 bases of the junction unmatched. The CDR3 totals 16 residues. In nucleotides, the CDR3 is TGTGCCAGCAGCCGTGGGGGGACTAGCGATTTCCACGAGCAGTACTTC. Translation: CASSRGGTSDFHEQYF.

The CDR3 coding sequence is TGTGCCTGGAGTGTGGGGAGTCAGCCCCAGCATTTT. The encoded protein is CAWSVGSQPQHF. The J gene is TRBJ1-5, the V gene TRBV30; D is unclear. Germline CDR1 reads GTSNPN; CDR2 reads SVGIG (reference sequence). The CDR3 is made up of 12 amino acids. Trimming took 0 bases from V and 6 from J, leaving 6 bases between them.

The rearrangement uses TRBV27 and TRBJ1-2; TRBD1 is a possible D gene (6 bases). The CDR3 sequence is 13 residues long. Trimming shortened V by 3 bases and J by 4 bases, and 9 bases separated the two germline ends. The germline V gene has CDR1 MNHEY and CDR2 SMNVEV (reference sequence). CDR3 amino acids: CASSFGGGYGYTF. The CDR3 nucleotides read TGTGCCAGCAGTTTCGGGGGCGGCTATGGCTACACCTTC.

The gene calls are TRBV11-2 and TRBJ2-1, with no clear D. Germline CDR1 is SGHAT and CDR2 is FQNNGV. The CDR3 is 15 amino acids. V lost 7 bases and J 7 bases, leaving 20 bases between the germline ends. For the CDR3, the DNA is TGTGCCAGCACCAACATAAAGACCCGTCCTAATGAGCAGTTCTTC. This translates into CASTNIKTRPNEQFF. Full variable domain (outside the CDR3, taken from reference TRBV11-2 and TRBJ2-1): EAGVAQSPRYKIIEKRQSVAFWCNPISGHATLYWYQQILGQGPKLLIQFQNNGVVDDSQLPKDRFSAERLKGVDSTLKIQPAKLEDSAVYLCASTNIKTRPNEQFFGPGTRLTVL.

V gene TRBV30 combines with J gene TRBJ1-5, with 8 bases identical to TRBD1. Losses at the gene ends were 2 bases for V and 3 bases for J; bases not matched to a gene: 3. This CDR3 is built from 14 residues. Germline CDR1 is GTSNPN and CDR2 is SVGIG (reference sequence). In DNA form, the CDR3 reads TGTGCCTGGAGTAGGGACAGGTCCAATCAGCCCCAGCATTTT. Protein: CAWSRDRSNQPQHF.

This sequence joins TRBV6-5 and TRBJ2-1; 8 nucleotides line up with TRBD2. The CDR3 covers 13 residues. The J segment lost 5 bases and the V segment lost 5 bases, leaving 2 bases of the junction unmatched. Looked up from germline, CDR1 is MNHEY and CDR2 is SVGAGI. In DNA form, the CDR3 reads TGTGCCAGCAGTGGACTAGCCAACAATGAGCAGTTCTTC. Protein sequence: CASSGLANNEQFF.